The 30 T cell receptor beta chains below all came from one sample that was sequenced in a study of shared T cell receptors in the human thymus. Produced via immunoSEQ multiplex PCR; TCRdb's table is partial and in-frame only. Altogether more than 550,000 clones are present, roughly 85% being singletons, with the ten largest covering roughly 0.01%. These data were likewise used in another study, on human thymus T cells.

The sample consisted of thymocytes. The origin of the receptors is a girl younger than two with a congenital heart defect.

This chain connects TRBV30 to TRBJ1-4; 7 bases are a match to TRBD1. V trimming: 3 bases; J trimming: 6 bases; junction bases outside the gene matches: 7. Germline values: CDR1 GTSNPN, CDR2 SVGIG (reference sequence). The CDR3 runs to 14 residues. Here the CDR3 reads CAWRGTGTDEKLFF. DNA of the CDR3: TGTGCCTGGAGGGGAACCGGGACAGATGAAAAACTGTTTTTT.

This sequence joins TRBV5-8 and TRBJ2-7; 13 nucleotides line up with TRBD2. V lost 4 bases, J lost 2 bases, and 9 bases stayed unmatched. The germline V gene encodes CDR1 SGHTS and CDR2 YDEGEE. The CDR3 consists of 17 residues. The CDR3 region has the DNA TGTGCCAGCAGCACACGGCAACTAGCGGGGGGGCCCTACGAGCAGTACTTC. The encoded protein is CASSTRQLAGGPYEQYF.

This clone has only one observation. The V call is TRBV7-8, the J call TRBJ1-1, with 9 nucleotides matching TRBD1. V gave up 10 bases and J gave up 1 base; unmatched junction bases: 7. The germline V gene encodes CDR1 SGHVS and CDR2 FQNEAQ. The CDR3 consists of 14 residues. The CDR3 sequence is CAIRGTGRNTEAFF. The CDR3 DNA sequence: TGTGCCATCAGGGGGACAGGGAGGAACACTGAAGCTTTCTTT.

This clone was detected a few times. The chain couples TRBV4-1 to TRBJ2-5; D is perhaps TRBD2 (6 bases). This CDR3 has 14 residues. The V end lost 6 bases, the J end lost 2 bases, and 13 bases lay between the germline ends. CDR1 and CDR2 from the germline V gene are MGHRA and YSYEKL. The CDR3 DNA reads as TGCGCCAGCAGTGAAGGGACTCTTCAAGAGACCCAGTACTTC. Translation: CASSEGTLQETQYF.

The genes are TRBV18 and TRBJ2-3, with TRBD1 matching 7 bases. Trimming took 0 bases from V and 2 from J; bases not matched to a gene: 5. The CDR3 has 16 amino acids. From germline, CDR1 is KGHSH and CDR2 LQKENI. CDR3 DNA sequence: TGTGCCAGCTCACCACCGTCAGGGGGTGCCACAGATACGCAGTATTTT. This gives the protein CASSPPSGGATDTQYF. Together with reference TRBV18 and TRBJ2-3, the CDR3 gives the full variable domain: NAGVMQNPRHLVRRRGQEARLRCSPMKGHSHVYWYRQLPEEGLKFMVYLQKENIIDESGMPKERFSAEFPKEGPSILRIQQVVRGDSAAYFCASSPPSGGATDTQYFGPGTRLTVL.

The sample holds a few counts of this clone. The CDR3 nucleotides read TGTGCCAGCAGTCCCGGACAGGGGGCAGCGAACACTGAAGCTTTCTTT. This sequence encodes CASSPGQGAANTEAFF. The gene calls are TRBV27 and TRBJ1-1; 11 bases map to TRBD1. V lost 5 bases, J lost 1 base, and 6 bases stayed unmatched. Germline CDR1 and CDR2: MNHEY and SMNVEV (reference sequence). The CDR3 spans 16 residues.

This chain uses TRBV7-9 with TRBJ1-4; TRBD1 might be the D (5 bases). The V gene's germline CDR1 is SEHNR and CDR2 FQNEAQ (reference sequence). V lost 2 bases to trimming and J lost 7 bases, with 11 bases between them. The length of the CDR3 is 14 residues. The CDR3 is CASSLRGWPEKLFF. Written as DNA, the CDR3 is TGTGCCAGCAGCTTAAGGGGCTGGCCTGAAAAACTGTTTTTT.

The chain couples TRBV7-9 to TRBJ2-1, with D unclear. Trimming cost V 3 bases and J 6 bases, with 3 bases left between them. The CDR3 consists of 11 residues. The germline gives CDR1 SEHNR, CDR2 FQNEAQ (reference sequence). CDR3 amino acids: CASSFLNEQFF. CDR3 bases: TGTGCCAGCAGCTTCCTCAATGAGCAGTTCTTC.

This chain connects TRBV5-8 to TRBJ1-2; D not certain. CDR1 and CDR2 (germline): SGHTS, YDEGEE. The CDR3 covers 15 residues. The V end lost 4 bases, the J end lost 3 bases, and 16 bases lay between the germline ends. In nucleotides, the CDR3 is TGTGCCAGCAGCCCGGTGCCCGGTCAGGACTATGGCTACACCTTC. Residues: CASSPVPGQDYGYTF.

The rearrangement uses TRBV4-3 and TRBJ2-5; a possible D gene is TRBD1 (6 bases). V was pared by 4 bases and J by 5 bases, with 17 bases between. There are 15 residues in the CDR3. CDR1 is LGHNA, CDR2 YSLEER, per germline. The CDR3 region is CASSPHRVEGETQYF. CDR3 sequence (DNA): TGCGCCAGCAGCCCACACAGGGTGGAAGGGGAGACCCAGTACTTC.

This clone was detected a few times. Other DNA sequences in the sample encode the same CDR3. DNA for the CDR3: TGTGCCAGCAGCGGGGGAGGCAGGGGGCTGGGGGAGACCCAGTACTTC. Protein sequence: CASSGGGRGLGETQYF. The J gene is TRBJ2-5, the V gene TRBV5-4, with 8 bases matching TRBD1. The V gene's germline CDR1 is SGHNT and CDR2 YYREEE (reference sequence). The V and J ends lost 4 bases and 5 bases, in that order; junction bases with no gene match: 13. The CDR3 sequence is 16 residues long.

The V call is TRBV5-1, the J call TRBJ1-1; TRBD1 is a possible D gene (6 bases). The germline CDR1 and CDR2 sequences are SGHRS and YFSETQ. The CDR3 is 13 amino acids. Trimming cost V 4 bases and J 2 bases, with 9 bases left between them. CDR3 sequence (DNA): TGCGCCAGCAGCCGGACAGTAAACACTGAAGCTTTCTTT. This translates into CASSRTVNTEAFF.

V gene TRBV10-1 combines with J gene TRBJ2-7, with D perhaps TRBD1 (5 bases). The V gene lost 6 bases and the J gene lost 5 bases, with 14 bases spanning the gap. The CDR3 contains 13 residues. CDR1 WNHNN and CDR2 SYGVQD come from the germline V gene (reference sequence). The CDR3 region is CASSSQVYNEQYF. The CDR3 nucleotides are TGCGCCAGCAGCTCACAGGTTTACAACGAGCAGTACTTC.

The genes are TRBV14 and TRBJ1-1; the match to TRBD1 covers 10 bases. This CDR3 contains 17 residues. CDR1 SGHDN and CDR2 FVKESK come from the germline V gene. The ends lost 1 base at V and 4 bases at J; junction bases unmatched: 9. This CDR3 reads CASSQGDRGRLSTEAFF. DNA for the CDR3: TGTGCCAGCAGCCAAGGAGACAGGGGGCGGTTGAGCACTGAAGCTTTCTTT.

The J gene is TRBJ1-4, the V gene TRBV29-1; D is perhaps TRBD1 (6 bases). The CDR3 is made up of 13 amino acids. The V and J ends lost 6 bases and 7 bases respectively, with 15 bases between them. Germline V gene lookup returns CDR1 SQVTM and CDR2 ANQGSEA. This CDR3 reads CSVAQGSLEKLFF. The CDR3 bases are TGCAGCGTCGCGCAGGGGAGTCTTGAAAAACTGTTTTTT. The full variable domain, its missing parts supplied by reference TRBV29-1 and TRBJ1-4, is SAVISQKPSRDICQRGTSLTIQCQVDSQVTMMFWYRQQPGQSLTLIATANQGSEATYESGFVIDKFPISRPNLTFSTLTVSNMSPEDSSIYLCSVAQGSLEKLFFGSGTQLSVL.

The chain is built from TRBV27 and TRBJ1-2; tentative D call: TRBD1 (5 bases). The CDR3 contains 13 residues. Germline V gene sequence: CDR1 MNHEY, CDR2 SMNVEV (reference sequence). Trimming stripped 2 bases from V and 6 bases from J, with 10 bases between. The CDR3 region is CASSLLAGNGYTF. The CDR3 DNA is TGTGCCAGCAGTTTACTGGCAGGGAATGGCTACACCTTC.

The chain links TRBV10-2 to TRBJ1-1, with TRBD1 matching 9 bases. There are 12 residues in the CDR3. Germline CDR1 WSHSY, CDR2 SAAADI. V was clipped by 7 bases and J by 7 bases; unmatched bases: 4. CDR3 bases: TGCGCCAGCATTGGGACAGGGAGTGAAGCTTTCTTT. As protein: CASIGTGSEAFF.

This clone was found once. The rearrangement joins TRBV7-2 to TRBJ2-3; 12 bases match TRBD2. The J segment lost 2 bases and the V segment lost 4 bases, leaving 4 bases of the junction unmatched. The CDR3 covers 16 residues. CDR1 and CDR2 (germline): SGHTA, FQGNSA. The CDR3 loop is CASSSLAGGNTDTQYF. In DNA form, the CDR3 reads TGTGCCAGCAGCTCTCTAGCGGGGGGGAACACAGATACGCAGTATTTT.

This clone was counted a single time. The rearrangement joins TRBV5-1 to TRBJ2-7, with 10 nucleotides matching TRBD1. With 4 bases clipped from V and 3 bases from J, the junction kept 7 bases outside the gene matches. The CDR3 is 15 amino acids. CDR1 is SGHRS and CDR2 is YFSETQ in the germline V gene. The CDR3 here is CASSGGTGAIYEQYF. The CDR3 coding sequence is TGCGCCAGCAGCGGCGGGACAGGGGCCATCTACGAGCAGTACTTC.

This clone has just a few counts. This rearrangement joins TRBV19 to TRBJ1-1, with 10 bases lining up with TRBD1. The V gene end was trimmed by 4 bases and the J gene end by 6 bases; junction bases not matched to a gene: 11. The CDR3 length is 16 residues. The germline CDR1 and CDR2 sequences are LNHDA and SQIVND (reference sequence). The CDR3 nucleotides read TGTGCCAGTAGTACTGCCGGGACAGGGGAGTTGGCTGAAGCTTTCTTT. Protein sequence: CASSTAGTGELAEAFF. The whole variable domain, remainder taken from reference TRBV19 and TRBJ1-1, is DGGITQSPKYLFRKEGQNVTLSCEQNLNHDAMYWYRQDPGQGLRLIYYSQIVNDFQKGDIAEGYSVSREKKESFPLTVTSAQKNPTAFYLCASSTAGTGELAEAFFGQGTRLTVV.

The chain combines TRBV28 with TRBJ2-3; weak D call: TRBD2 (6 bases). Trimming left V 10 bases short and J 4 bases short, with 30 bases between. CDR3 size: 18 residues. Germline V gene sequence: CDR1 MDHEN, CDR2 SYDVKM. This CDR3 is CATYIGRRVPHLPDTQYF. The CDR3, as DNA: TGTGCCACTTACATTGGCAGGAGGGTTCCGCATTTACCAGATACGCAGTATTTT.

The chain employs TRBV6-5 and TRBJ2-1; 11 nucleotides agree with TRBD2. The CDR3 length is 15 residues. The V gene end was trimmed by 6 bases and the J gene end by 6 bases; junction bases not matched to a gene: 7. The V gene's germline CDR1 is MNHEY and CDR2 SVGAGI. The DNA of the CDR3 is TGTGCCAGCAGAACTAGCGGGGGTGTTGTCAATGAGCAGTTCTTC. It codes for CASRTSGGVVNEQFF.

This sequence joins TRBV27 and TRBJ1-1, with TRBD1 as a possible D gene (5 bases). The CDR3 length is 11 residues. Between the trimmed V and J ends, which lost 6 bases and 11 bases, there was a span of 13 bases. CDR1 and CDR2 from the germline V gene are MNHEY and SMNVEV (reference sequence). The CDR3 nucleotides read TGTGCCAGCAGCTACGGGGGAAGTGCTTTCTTT. Amino acids: CASSYGGSAFF.

The rearrangement links TRBV7-2 to TRBJ1-5; the match to TRBD1 covers 7 bases. Germline V CDR1 and CDR2: SGHTA, FQGNSA. V gave up 8 bases and J gave up 6 bases; unmatched junction bases: 13. The CDR3 is made up of 15 amino acids. This CDR3 reads CASSASDDRVQPQHF. The CDR3 nucleotides are TGTGCCAGCTCAGCTTCCGATGACAGGGTTCAGCCCCAGCATTTT.

J is TRBJ1-5 and V is TRBV6-1; D uncertain. Germline loops: CDR1 MNHNS, CDR2 SASEGT. V was shortened by 3 bases and J by 6 bases, with 9 bases between the two germline ends. The CDR3 loop spans 13 amino acids. The CDR3: CASSDWEVQPQHF. The CDR3 region has the DNA TGTGCCAGCAGTGATTGGGAGGTTCAGCCCCAGCATTTT.

The V and J genes are TRBV19 and TRBJ1-4, with TRBD1 identical over 8 bases. V was pared by 1 base and J by 1 base, with 11 bases of the junction left unmatched. The germline gives CDR1 LNHDA, CDR2 SQIVND (reference sequence). The CDR3 contains 19 residues. In DNA form, the CDR3 reads TGTGCCAGTAGTATAGGATGGACGGGACAGGAGGAAACTAATGAAAAACTGTTTTTT. Translated: CASSIGWTGQEETNEKLFF. Using reference TRBV19 and TRBJ1-4 for the parts outside the CDR3, the full variable domain is DGGITQSPKYLFRKEGQNVTLSCEQNLNHDAMYWYRQDPGQGLRLIYYSQIVNDFQKGDIAEGYSVSREKKESFPLTVTSAQKNPTAFYLCASSIGWTGQEETNEKLFFGSGTQLSVL.

V usage is TRBV6-5 and J usage is TRBJ1-2, with D maybe TRBD1 (6 bases). The CDR3 runs to 12 residues. The ends were cut back, 2 bases at V and 8 bases at J, with 9 bases in the middle. CDR1 and CDR2 (germline): MNHEY, SVGAGI. The CDR3 here is CASSYGDIGYTF. The DNA of the CDR3 is TGTGCCAGCAGTTACGGGGACATCGGCTACACCTTC.

The CDR3 is CASSLPGTGESYEQYF. The CDR3 DNA reads TGTGCCAGCAGCTTACCCGGGACAGGGGAGTCCTACGAGCAGTACTTC. The rearrangement uses TRBV12-1 and TRBJ2-7; TRBD1 is taken as the D call from the table, unchecked against the DNA. TRBV12-1 is shown as a pseudogene. CDR3 length: 16 amino acids.

This clone was counted only a few times. The chain links TRBV4-3 to TRBJ1-1; weak D call: TRBD1 (5 bases). V lost 3 bases to trimming and J lost 11 bases, with 16 bases between them. This CDR3 comprises 13 residues. The germline V gene encodes CDR1 LGHNA and CDR2 YSLEER. CDR3 sequence (DNA): TGCGCCAGCAGCCATACCGGGGGGGGGAAGGCTTTCTTT. This gives the protein CASSHTGGGKAFF.

The chain uses TRBV2 and TRBJ1-1; D is possibly TRBD1 (6 bases). Trimming took 2 bases from V and 3 from J, leaving 10 bases between them. The CDR3 contains 14 residues. Germline CDR1 SNHLY, CDR2 FYNNEI. The CDR3: CASSERQGHTEAFF. The DNA of the CDR3 is TGTGCCAGCAGTGAAAGGCAGGGGCACACTGAAGCTTTCTTT.